This T cell receptor beta chain was profiled in a study of cytomegalovirus exposure and HLA in healthy donors. Points from the study as a whole: Listed as cytomegalovirus-associated were over 150 TCR beta chains. Common viral pathogens (according to a later analysis) appeared linked to several of the most significant clusters.

These donors, healthy bone marrow donors, were studied. This clone came up a few times. The antigen is undetermined. Trimming removed 4 bases at V and 4 bases at J, with 17 bases between. The CDR3 is made up of 15 amino acids. The germline V gene has CDR1 SGHNT and CDR2 YYREEE (reference sequence). The study ran its PCR with 60 Vbeta and 13 Jbeta primers. Some clones are missing from TCRdb's copy, which holds only in-frame ones; the method was immunoSEQ multiplex PCR. The sample includes about 160,000 clones, more than 75% of them seen just once. The sequence came from a human donor in good health. The specimen was PBMCs. The chain has TRBV5-4 and TRBJ1-2; D gene ambiguous. CDR3 in amino acids: CASSPGVLEGYGYTF. CDR3 nucleotides: TGTGCCAGCAGCCCCGGCGTCCTGGAGGGCTATGGCTACACCTTC.